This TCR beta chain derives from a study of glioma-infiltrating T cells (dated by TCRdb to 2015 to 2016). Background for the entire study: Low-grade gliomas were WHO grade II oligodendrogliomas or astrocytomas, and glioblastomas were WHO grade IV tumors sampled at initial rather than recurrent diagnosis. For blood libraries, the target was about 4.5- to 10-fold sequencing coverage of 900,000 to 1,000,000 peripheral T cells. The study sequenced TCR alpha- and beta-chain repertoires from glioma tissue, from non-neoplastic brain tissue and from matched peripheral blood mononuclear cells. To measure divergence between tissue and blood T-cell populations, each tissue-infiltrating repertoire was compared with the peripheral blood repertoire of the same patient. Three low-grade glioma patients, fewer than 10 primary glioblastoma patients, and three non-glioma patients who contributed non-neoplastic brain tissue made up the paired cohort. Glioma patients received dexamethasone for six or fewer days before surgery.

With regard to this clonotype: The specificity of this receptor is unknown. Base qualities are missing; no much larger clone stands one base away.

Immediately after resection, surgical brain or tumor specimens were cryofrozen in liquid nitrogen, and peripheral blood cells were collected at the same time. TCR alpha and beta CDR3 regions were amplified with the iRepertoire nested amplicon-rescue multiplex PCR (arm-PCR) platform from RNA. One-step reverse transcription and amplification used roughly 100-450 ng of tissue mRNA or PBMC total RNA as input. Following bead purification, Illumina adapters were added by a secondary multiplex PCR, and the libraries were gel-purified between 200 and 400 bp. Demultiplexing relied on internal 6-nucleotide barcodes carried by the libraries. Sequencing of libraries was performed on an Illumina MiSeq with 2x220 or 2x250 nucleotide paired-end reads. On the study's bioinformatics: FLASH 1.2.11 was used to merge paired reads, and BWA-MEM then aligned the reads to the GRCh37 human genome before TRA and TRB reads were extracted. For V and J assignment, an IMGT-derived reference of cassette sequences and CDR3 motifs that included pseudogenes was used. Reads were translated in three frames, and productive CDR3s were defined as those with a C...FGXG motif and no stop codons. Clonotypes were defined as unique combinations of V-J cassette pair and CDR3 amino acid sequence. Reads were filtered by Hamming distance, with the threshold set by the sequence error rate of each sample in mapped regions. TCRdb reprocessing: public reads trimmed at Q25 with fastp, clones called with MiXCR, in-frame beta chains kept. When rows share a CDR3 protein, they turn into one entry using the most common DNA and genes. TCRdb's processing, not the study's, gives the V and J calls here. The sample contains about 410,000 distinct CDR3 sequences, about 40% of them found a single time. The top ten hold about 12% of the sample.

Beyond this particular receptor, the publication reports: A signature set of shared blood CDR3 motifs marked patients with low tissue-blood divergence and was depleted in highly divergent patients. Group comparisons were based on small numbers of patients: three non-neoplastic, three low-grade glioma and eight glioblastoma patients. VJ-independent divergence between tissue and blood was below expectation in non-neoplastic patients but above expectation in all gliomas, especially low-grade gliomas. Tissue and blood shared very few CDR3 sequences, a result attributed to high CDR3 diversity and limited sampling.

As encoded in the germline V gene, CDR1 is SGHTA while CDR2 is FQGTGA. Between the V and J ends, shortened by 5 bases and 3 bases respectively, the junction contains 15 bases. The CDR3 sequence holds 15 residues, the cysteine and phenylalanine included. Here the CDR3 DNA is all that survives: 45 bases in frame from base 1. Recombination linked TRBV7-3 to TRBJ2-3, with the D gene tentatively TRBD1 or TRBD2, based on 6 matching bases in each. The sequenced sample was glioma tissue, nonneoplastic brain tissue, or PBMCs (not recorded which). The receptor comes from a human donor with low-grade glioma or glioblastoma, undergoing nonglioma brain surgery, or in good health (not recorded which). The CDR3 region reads CASSLRGSGTDTQYF. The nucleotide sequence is TGTGCCAGCAGCCTCAGGGGCAGCGGGACAGATACGCAGTATTTT.